The entry below gives a single T cell receptor (beta chain) sequence along with its context. The antigen remains unidentified. This specimen belongs to a study of cytomegalovirus exposure and HLA in healthy donors. The study's findings and limits: There were some 150 TCR beta chains listed as cytomegalovirus-associated. Later analysis revealed greater clonal expansion in HLA-associated TCR beta chains than in equally common others. Specificity of a few CMV-associated chains for CMV antigens was verified in vitro. Later analysis identified over 15,000 TCR beta sequences associated with HLA alleles, using a false discovery rate threshold of 0.05.

The CDR3 spans 13 residues. V dropped 6 bases and J dropped 1; count of bases not matched to a gene: 2. CDR1 and CDR2 from the germline V gene are KGHSH and LQKENI. Amplification used 60 Vbeta primers and 13 Jbeta primers. Method: immunoSEQ multiplex PCR; TCRdb's copy keeps in-frame clones and lacks some. This sample carries about 180,000 clones, about 86% of them seen once, and the ten largest clones take 2% to 2.5%. The sample taken for sequencing was PBMCs. This TCR was sampled from a woman aged 25-40 years in good health and CMV-seronegative. The rearrangement links TRBV18 to TRBJ2-5; 7 bases are a match to TRBD2. CDR3 loop: CASSGRSQETQYF. The CDR3, as DNA: TGTGCCAGCTCCGGGAGGAGCCAAGAGACCCAGTACTTC.